The T cell receptor (beta chain) under discussion was sequenced for a study of vaccination and CD4 T cells after COVID-19. Study background: Sampling that followed vaccination took place a median around 71 days after dose two, within a range of 14 to 241. No peptide, an HIV-1 Nef pool, or a CEFX pool was what each control culture received.

This CDR3 contains 18 residues. Germline CDR1 and CDR2: SGHTA and FQGNSA. Germline trimming cut 5 bases from V and 4 bases from J; bases unmatched to any gene: 17. A remark on this clonotype: Its antigen is undetermined.

Treatment indicated: roughly 11-day PBMC culture with coronavirus spike peptide pools or control peptides (ViraFEST assay). Fresh IL-2 medium was used to replace half of the medium on days 3 and 7. With the Oncomine TCR Beta short-read assay, DNA from cultured CD4+ T cells was sequenced. The genomic DNA was obtained from cultured CD4+ T cells by extraction with the QIAamp micro DNA kit. TCRdb reprocessed the PCR reads with MiXCR, giving one entry per CDR3 protein. The table shows around 19,000 distinct CDR3 sequences, with roughly 51% occurring only once. What was sequenced was CD4+ T cells from blood, cultured in vitro. The chain recombines TRBV7-2 with TRBJ2-3; TRBD1 agrees at 8 bases. The sequence came from a human donor who had recovered from COVID-19. The CDR3 region is CASSARGRTGKGSDTQYF. For the CDR3, the DNA is TGTGCCAGCAGCGCTCGAGGTCGGACAGGGAAGGGATCAGATACGCAGTATTTT.